This TCR beta chain was identified during a study of T cells in localized non-small cell lung cancer (dated by TCRdb to the early 2020s). Some background on the complete study: T cell repertoires of more than 200 early-stage NSCLC patients were analyzed, with tumors being compared against uninvolved tumor-adjacent lungs. A mean age of around 66 years was recorded for the NSCLC patients, of whom more than 120 were male and 90 to 110 were female. The cohort consisted of roughly 240 treatment-naive NSCLC patients whose localized lung tumors had been resected. Overall results and qualifications from the work: Higher blood T cell density associated with longer overall survival, while higher adjacent-lung clonality associated with shorter survival. Of the top 100 tumor clones, a median of roughly 57 were detected in paired uninvolved adjacent lung; around 30 were also among that lung's top 100. Because multi-region tumor sequencing was not done, intratumor heterogeneity could not be ruled out. Uninvolved tumor-adjacent lung showed the highest T cell clonality, higher than tumor, which suggests more focused antigenic responses in the uninvolved tumor-adjacent lung. Because the study design was exploratory, TCR variables were selected using unadjusted p-values without false-discovery rate correction.

At diagnosis, peripheral blood, uninvolved tumor-adjacent lung and tumor were collected and stored as a combination of fresh-frozen and FFPE material. For TCR repertoire profiling, the blood samples were analyzed as peripheral blood mononuclear cells. V is pruned by 4 bases and J by 3 bases, leaving 4 bases of the junction without a gene match. Including cysteine and phenylalanine, the CDR3 has 14 amino acids. Only the CDR3 region is kept as DNA, spanning 42 bases read in frame from base 1. CDR1 and CDR2 are drawn from the germline V gene: SGHRS, YFSETQ. The immunoSEQ Assay was used to sequence TCR beta CDR3 regions from DNA. The original pipeline was this. T cell density was computed as TCR beta template counts normalized to usable DNA estimated by amplifying housekeeping genes. Richness was estimated with the preseqR package, extrapolating to 400,000 templates for PBMC samples and 120,000 templates for tissue samples. Clonality was defined by subtracting Pielou's evenness from one. Differential abundance testing on productive amino-acid clonotypes, with a minimum total count of 5 and an alpha of 0.1, was used to identify tissue-enriched TCRs. The Jaccard Index and the Morisita Overlap Index were used to quantify repertoire overlap between compartments. TCR beta CDR3s were clustered by GLIPH together with public tetramer-defined viral CDR3s, and at least three viral sequences plus V-gene enrichment were required for viral motifs. TCRdb carries this immuneACCESS record with in-frame sequences only. Its versions omit some clonotypes, under half of them owing to an unresolved V gene in the studies checked, with the rest unexplained. That table is the source of V, J and clone size, and D and trimming were worked out from the DNA. The sample data list about 52,000 clones, and around 80% of these were observed just once. The ten largest clones represent about 4.5% of the sample.

To note about this clone: This clone's antigen is unknown. The record has no base qualities; no much larger clone is one base away.

Sequenced material: PBMCs, taken before any cancer treatment. The TCR comes from a woman aged 40-70 years with stage II lung adenocarcinoma. The sequence joins TRBV5-1 to TRBJ1-5; a stretch of 7 junction bases matches TRBD1. CDR3 reads: CASSPGQDNQPQHF. The sequenced DNA: TGCGCCAGCAGCCCTGGACAGGACAATCAGCCCCAGCATTTT. With the portions outside the CDR3 filled from the reference TRBV5-1 and TRBJ1-5 genes, the complete variable region becomes KAGVTQTPRYLIKTRGQQVTLSCSPISGHRSVSWYQQTPGQGLQFLFEYFSETQRNKGNFPGRFSGRQFSNSRSEMNVSTLELGDSALYLCASSPGQDNQPQHFGDGTRLSIL.